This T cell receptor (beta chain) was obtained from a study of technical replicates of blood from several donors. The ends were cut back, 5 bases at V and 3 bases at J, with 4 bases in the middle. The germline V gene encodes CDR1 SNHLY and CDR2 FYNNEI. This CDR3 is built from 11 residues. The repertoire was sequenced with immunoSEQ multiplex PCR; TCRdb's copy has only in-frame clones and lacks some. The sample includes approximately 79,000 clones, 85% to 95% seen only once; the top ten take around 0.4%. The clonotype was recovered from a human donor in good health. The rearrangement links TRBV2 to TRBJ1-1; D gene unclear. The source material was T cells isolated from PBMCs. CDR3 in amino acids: CASSSYTEAFF. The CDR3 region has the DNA TGTGCCAGCAGTAGCTACACTGAAGCTTTCTTT. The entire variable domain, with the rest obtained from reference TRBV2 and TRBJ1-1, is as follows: EPEVTQTPSHQVTQMGQEVILRCVPISNHLYFYWYRQILGQKVEFLVSFYNNEISEKSEIFDDQFSVERPDGSNFTLKIRSTKLEDSAMYFCASSSYTEAFFGQGTRLTVV.